These 28 T cell receptor beta chains originate from one sample sequenced in a study of human T cells and chemical hapten exposure. Researchers extracted total RNA from unfractionated whole blood. One entry per CDR3 protein results from TCRdb running MiXCR on the 5' RACE reads. Of approximately 81,000 distinct CDR3 sequences listed, more than 7% are singletons. The receptors stem from a male donor in good health.

This clonotype has a handful of counts. The genes are TRBV10-3 and TRBJ1-5; tentatively, D is TRBD1 (5 bases). Germline V gene data show CDR1 as ENHRY and CDR2 as SYGVKD. CDR3 length equals 15 residues. Trimming took 3 bases from V and 0 from J, leaving 9 bases between them. The CDR3 nucleotides are TGTGCCATCAGTGATGGGGACTATAGCAATCAGCCCCAGCATTTT. This gives the protein CAISDGDYSNQPQHF.

This clonotype was recorded many times. The chain carries TRBV6-2 or TRBV6-3 and TRBJ2-6; D unresolved. Germline CDR1 is MNHEY and CDR2 is SVGEGT. The CDR3 extends over 14 amino acids. V gave up 5 bases and J gave up 2 bases, with 7 bases separating them. CDR3 sequence: CASSPDAGANVLTF. In DNA, the CDR3 is TGTGCCAGCAGTCCGGATGCTGGGGCCAACGTCCTGACTTTC.

The rearrangement uses TRBV7-9 and TRBJ1-4, with unresolved D. CDR1 and CDR2 from the germline V gene are SEHNR and FQNEAQ (reference sequence). The CDR3 totals 15 residues. The V end was cut by 6 bases, the J end by 8 bases, with 19 bases between. In DNA, the CDR3 is TGTGCCAGCAGATCAAGCTCGGCCTTGGGGGAAAAACTGTTTTTT. This translates into CASRSSSALGEKLFF.

This clonotype appeared many times. This chain joins TRBV9 and TRBJ2-1; TRBD2 agrees at 8 bases. The junction had 6 bases not matched to a gene; V was cut back by 4 bases and J by 3 bases. In germline, CDR1 is SGDLS, CDR2 YYNGEE. This CDR3 is built from 15 residues. In DNA, the CDR3 is TGTGCCAGCAGCCCGCGGGCGGGAGGCTACAATGAGCAGTTCTTC. Translation: CASSPRAGGYNEQFF.

At least ten counts were recorded for this clonotype. The chain has TRBV7-8 and TRBJ2-2, with D perhaps given as TRBD1 or TRBD2 (5 bases each). V was clipped by 6 bases and J by 1 base, with 12 bases between them. This CDR3 region has 15 residues. Germline CDR1 and CDR2: SGHVS and FQNEAQ. Written as DNA, the CDR3 is TGTGCCAGCAGTTCACAGGCGGGGAACACCGGGGAGCTGTTTTTT. It yields the protein CASSSQAGNTGELFF.

In its sample, this clonotype was seen a few times. As DNA, the CDR3 is TGTGCCAGCAGCTTGGCTCAGACTGAAGCTTTCTTT. Translating it yields CASSLAQTEAFF. This chain connects TRBV5-6 to TRBJ1-1; no reliable D call. Germline values: CDR1 SGHDT, CDR2 YYEEEE. Trimming pared 0 bases from V and 5 bases from J, leaving 5 bases between. The CDR3 has 12 amino acids.

This clonotype was found many times. The chain uses TRBV11-2 and TRBJ2-4; D tentatively reads TRBD1 or TRBD2 (5 bases each). The CDR3 is 15 residues long. The V end lost 4 bases, the J end lost 1 base, and 11 bases lay between the germline ends. The V gene's germline CDR1 is SGHAT and CDR2 FQNNGV. CDR3 bases: TGTGCCAGCAGCTCCCTGAGGGGTGCCAAAAACATTCAGTACTTC. It is translated as CASSSLRGAKNIQYF.

Turning to this clonotype: This may be a read error: a much more frequent sequence differs by one nucleotide. The chain recombines TRBV7-6 with TRBJ1-1; the D is unclear. Trimming took 1 base from V and 4 from J, leaving 13 bases between them. Germline assignment: CDR1 SGHVS and CDR2 FNYEAQ. The CDR3 totals 15 residues. This chain's CDR3 is CASSLGLGPGTEAFF. The CDR3 nucleotides read TGTGCCAGCAGCTTAGGACTTGGCCCGGGCACTGAAGCTTTCTTT.

V gene TRBV12-3 or TRBV12-4 combines with J gene TRBJ1-1; weak D call: TRBD1 (6 bases). V gave up 7 bases and J gave up 5 bases, with 17 bases separating them. The CDR3 is 14 residues long. The CDR3 nucleotides are TGTGCCAGCACCCTGGGAGGGGGTGTGACTGAAGCTTTCTTT. Translating gives CASTLGGGVTEAFF.

Here the CDR3 reads CSVQTSGNTDTQYF. Here the CDR3 DNA reads TGCAGTGTCCAGACTAGCGGAAACACAGATACGCAGTATTTT. The chain couples TRBV20-1 to TRBJ2-3; the match to TRBD2 covers 9 bases. The germline CDR1 and CDR2 sequences are DFQATT and SNEGSKA (reference sequence). The V and J ends lost 7 bases and 2 bases, in that order; junction bases with no gene match: 7. The CDR3 contains 14 residues.

Only a few counts were recorded for this clonotype. The gene calls are TRBV7-2 and TRBJ1-1; D not certain. CDR1 and CDR2 from the germline V gene are SGHTA and FQGNSA. The CDR3 spans 11 residues. V shed 10 bases and J shed 4 bases, with 10 bases lying between them. In DNA form, the CDR3 reads TGTGCCACCCTACTGGGCACTGAAGCTTTCTTT. Its translation: CATLLGTEAFF.

This clonotype came up a few times. This sequence joins TRBV20-1 and TRBJ1-2; 7 bases align to TRBD1. CDR3 size: 14 residues. Germline-derived CDR1 and CDR2 are DFQATT and SNEGSKA (reference sequence). V gave up 6 bases and J gave up 2 bases; unmatched junction bases: 9. In DNA, the CDR3 is TGCAGTGCCCCGGGACAGCAGTTGAACTATGGCTACACCTTC. It yields the protein CSAPGQQLNYGYTF.

This clonotype has just a few counts. The rearrangement links TRBV7-2 to TRBJ2-1, with TRBD2 identical over 10 bases. CDR3 length equals 14 residues. J lost 5 bases, V lost 8 bases, and 6 bases had no gene match. Germline V CDR1 and CDR2: SGHTA, FQGNSA. The CDR3 DNA sequence: TGTGCCAGCTTTATAGCGGGGGGACACAATGAGCAGTTCTTC. Its translation is CASFIAGGHNEQFF.

The CDR3 is CASSLVGRSDTQYF. DNA of the CDR3: TGTGCCAGCAGCTTGGTCGGGAGGTCAGATACGCAGTATTTT. The chain joins TRBV5-5 to TRBJ2-3; TRBD2 matches 7 bases. Germline CDR1 reads SGHKS; CDR2 reads YYEKEE (reference sequence). There are 14 residues in the CDR3. Trimming removed 0 bases from V and 4 bases from J; junction bases left unmatched: 2.

Written as DNA, the CDR3 is TGCGCCAGCAGCTTTACCGGGACAGGGGTCGACGAGCAGTACTTC. Encoded protein: CASSFTGTGVDEQYF. V gene TRBV5-1 combines with J gene TRBJ2-7; 10 bases are a match to TRBD1. Trimming cost V 2 bases and J 5 bases; bases outside gene matches: 7. Germline CDR1 and CDR2: SGHRS and YFSETQ. This CDR3 region has 15 residues.

This clonotype was detected only a few times. The chain carries TRBV12-3 or TRBV12-4 and TRBJ2-3; a possible D gene is TRBD2 (7 bases). Trimming removed 6 bases from V and 9 bases from J, with 13 bases in between. This CDR3 has 12 amino acids. The CDR3 bases are TGTGCCAGCAGACCGGGGGGCTCGACGCAGTATTTT. Amino acid sequence: CASRPGGSTQYF.

This clonotype has a handful of counts. The chain employs TRBV18 and TRBJ2-3; D is uncertain. Trimming stripped 2 bases from V and 2 bases from J, with 5 bases between. This CDR3 has 13 amino acids. Germline V gives CDR1 KGHSH, CDR2 LQKENI. This CDR3 reads CASSPFDTDTQYF. The CDR3 nucleotides read TGTGCCAGCTCACCATTCGACACAGATACGCAGTATTTT.

This clonotype was seen ten or more times. The rearrangement uses TRBV7-9 and TRBJ2-7; no clear D gene. The CDR3 has 15 residues. Trimming took off 0 bases at V and 0 bases at J, with 9 bases between the two ends. The germline V gene has CDR1 SEHNR and CDR2 FQNEAQ (reference sequence). The CDR3 DNA sequence: TGTGCCAGCAGCTTAGCAGGGTGGGACTCCTACGAGCAGTACTTC. Translating it yields CASSLAGWDSYEQYF.

CDR3: CASSLEWKGPLHQETQYF. The CDR3 DNA sequence: TGTGCCAGCAGCTTAGAGTGGAAGGGACCACTCCACCAAGAGACCCAGTACTTC. The chain combines TRBV7-2 with TRBJ2-5; D possibly uses TRBD1 or TRBD2 (5 bases each). With 1 base removed from V and 0 bases from J, the gap between germline ends came to 18 bases. CDR1 and CDR2 (germline): SGHTA, FQGNSA. The length of the CDR3 is 18 residues.

This clonotype has only a few counts. The J gene is TRBJ2-1, the V gene TRBV5-6; weak D call: TRBD1 (5 bases). Trimming took 1 base from V and 0 from J, leaving 8 bases between them. The germline V gene has CDR1 SGHDT and CDR2 YYEEEE. This CDR3 region has 15 residues. In DNA form, the CDR3 reads TGTGCCAGCAGCTTGCAGGGCATCTCCTACAATGAGCAGTTCTTC. It specifies CASSLQGISYNEQFF. The entire variable domain, with the rest obtained from reference TRBV5-6 and TRBJ2-1, is as follows: DAGVTQSPTHLIKTRGQQVTLRCSPKSGHDTVSWYQQALGQGPQFIFQYYEEEERQRGNFPDRFSGHQFPNYSSELNVNALLLGDSALYLCASSLQGISYNEQFFGPGTRLTVL.

This clonotype was recorded many times. This chain joins TRBV29-1 and TRBJ2-5; 7 bases align to TRBD2. This CDR3 is 14 amino acids long. Germline CDR1 and CDR2: SQVTM and ANQGSEA. With 6 bases clipped from V and 1 base from J, the junction kept 8 bases outside the gene matches. The chain's CDR3 is CSVLAEATQETQYF. CDR3 coding DNA: TGCAGCGTGCTAGCGGAGGCGACCCAAGAGACCCAGTACTTC.

The sample holds many counts of this clonotype. The genes are TRBV7-2 and TRBJ2-4, with a tentative D call TRBD1 (5 bases). V was pared by 2 bases and J by 0 bases, with 14 bases between. Germline lookup yields CDR1 SGHTA and CDR2 FQGNSA. The CDR3 is made up of 17 amino acids. The CDR3, as DNA: TGTGCCAGCAGCTTAAGACAGCTAGAGCTAGCCAAAAACATTCAGTACTTC. Translated, it gives CASSLRQLELAKNIQYF.

This clonotype was found many times. V and J are TRBV29-1 and TRBJ1-1; D is uncertain. The germline V gene encodes CDR1 SQVTM and CDR2 ANQGSEA. The ends were cut back, 7 bases at V and 3 bases at J, with 9 bases in the middle. CDR3 length equals 11 residues. CDR3 amino acids: CSAGGYTEAFF. The CDR3 DNA sequence: TGCAGCGCCGGAGGATACACTGAAGCTTTCTTT. Looking up the rest from reference TRBV29-1 and TRBJ1-1 gives the full variable domain: SAVISQKPSRDICQRGTSLTIQCQVDSQVTMMFWYRQQPGQSLTLIATANQGSEATYESGFVIDKFPISRPNLTFSTLTVSNMSPEDSSIYLCSAGGYTEAFFGQGTRLTVV.

CDR3 loop: CASSQLAGFYNEQFF. DNA for the CDR3: TGTGCCAGCAGCCAACTAGCGGGGTTCTACAATGAGCAGTTCTTC. The rearrangement links TRBV7-9 to TRBJ2-1, with 10 positions matching TRBD2. The ends lost 5 bases at V and 3 bases at J; junction bases unmatched: 4. Germline V gene sequence: CDR1 SEHNR, CDR2 FQNEAQ (reference sequence). The CDR3 is made up of 15 amino acids.

This clonotype has just a few counts. V and J are TRBV2 and TRBJ2-5; TRBD2 agrees at 11 bases. The germline gives CDR1 SNHLY, CDR2 FYNNEI. There are 13 residues in the CDR3. V shed 10 bases and J 3 bases; nucleotides not matched to a gene: 4. CDR3 residues: CAIAGGPKETQYF. The DNA of the CDR3 is TGTGCCATAGCGGGAGGGCCAAAAGAGACCCAGTACTTC.

To note about this clonotype: Since a much larger clone is just one base distant, this may be a read error. This chain connects TRBV5-1 to TRBJ2-7, with 7 bases fitting TRBD1. V shed 3 bases and J 0 bases; nucleotides not matched to a gene: 6. Germline V gene data show CDR1 as SGHRS and CDR2 as YFSETQ. This CDR3 contains 15 residues. The CDR3 reads CASSSRTGRSYEQYF. In nucleotides, the CDR3 is TGCGCCAGCAGCTCGAGGACAGGTCGCTCCTACGAGCAGTACTTC.

Only a few counts were recorded for this clonotype. This chain connects TRBV18 to TRBJ2-1; 12 bases are a match to TRBD1. V dropped 5 bases and J dropped 8; count of bases not matched to a gene: 7. CDR3 size: 15 residues. The germline V gene encodes CDR1 KGHSH and CDR2 LQKENI. Written as DNA, the CDR3 is TGTGCCAGCTCAAAAGGGACAGGGGGCAAGGATGAGCAGTTCTTC. It encodes CASSKGTGGKDEQFF.

The chain joins TRBV25-1 to TRBJ1-4, with D possibly being TRBD1 (5 bases). V lost 8 bases and J lost 5, with 18 bases in between. Germline lookup yields CDR1 MGHDK and CDR2 SYGVNS. The CDR3 totals 15 residues. CDR3 bases: TGTGCCAGCCTTCCCCCCGGGACCGACAATGAAAAACTGTTTTTT. This gives the protein CASLPPGTDNEKLFF.